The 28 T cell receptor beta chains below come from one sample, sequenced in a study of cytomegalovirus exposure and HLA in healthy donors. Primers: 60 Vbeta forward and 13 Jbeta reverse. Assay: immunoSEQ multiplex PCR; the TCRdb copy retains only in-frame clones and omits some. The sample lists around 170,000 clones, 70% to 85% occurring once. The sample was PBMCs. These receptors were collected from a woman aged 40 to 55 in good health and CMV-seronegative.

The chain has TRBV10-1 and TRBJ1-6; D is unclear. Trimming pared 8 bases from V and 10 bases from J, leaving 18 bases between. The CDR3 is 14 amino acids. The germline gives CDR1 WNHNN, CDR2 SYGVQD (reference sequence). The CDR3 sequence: CASLQRVDRSPLHF. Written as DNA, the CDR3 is TGCGCCAGCTTACAACGGGTCGATCGGTCACCCCTCCACTTT.

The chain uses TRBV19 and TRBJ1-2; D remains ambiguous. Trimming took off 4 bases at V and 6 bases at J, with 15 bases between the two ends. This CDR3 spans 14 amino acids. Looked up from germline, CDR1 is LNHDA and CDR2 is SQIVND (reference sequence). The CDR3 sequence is CASSTRGLLNGYTF. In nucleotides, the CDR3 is TGTGCCAGTAGTACACGAGGGTTGTTGAATGGCTACACCTTC.

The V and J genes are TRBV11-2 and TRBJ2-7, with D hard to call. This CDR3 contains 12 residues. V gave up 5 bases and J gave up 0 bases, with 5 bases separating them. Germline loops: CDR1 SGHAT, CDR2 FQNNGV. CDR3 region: CASSPYSYEQYF. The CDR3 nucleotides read TGTGCCAGCAGCCCTTACTCCTACGAGCAGTACTTC.

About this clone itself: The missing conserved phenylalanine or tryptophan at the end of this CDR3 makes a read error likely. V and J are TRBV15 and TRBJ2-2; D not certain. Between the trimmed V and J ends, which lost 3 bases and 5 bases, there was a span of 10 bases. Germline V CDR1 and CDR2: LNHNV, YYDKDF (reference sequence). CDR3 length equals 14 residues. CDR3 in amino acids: CATSSPIRTGELFV. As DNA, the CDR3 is TGTGCCACCAGCAGCCCCATCAGGACCGGGGAGCTGTTTGTT.

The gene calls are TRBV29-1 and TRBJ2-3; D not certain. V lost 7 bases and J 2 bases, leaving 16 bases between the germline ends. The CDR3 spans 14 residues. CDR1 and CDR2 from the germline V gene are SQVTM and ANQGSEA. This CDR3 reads CSGSPLRLTDTQYF. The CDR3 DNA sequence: TGCAGCGGATCGCCCTTAAGACTCACAGATACGCAGTATTTT.

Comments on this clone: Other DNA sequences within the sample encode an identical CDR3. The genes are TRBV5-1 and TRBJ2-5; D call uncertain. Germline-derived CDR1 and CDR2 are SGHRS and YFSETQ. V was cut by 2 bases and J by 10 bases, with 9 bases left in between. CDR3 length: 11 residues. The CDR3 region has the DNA TGCGCCAGCAGCTTATCAGGTGACCAGTACTTC. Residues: CASSLSGDQYF.

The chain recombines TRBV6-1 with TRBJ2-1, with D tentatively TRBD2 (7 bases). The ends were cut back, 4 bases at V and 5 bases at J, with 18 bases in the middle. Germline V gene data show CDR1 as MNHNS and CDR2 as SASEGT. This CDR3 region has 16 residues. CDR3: CASSGTPRGGHNEQFF. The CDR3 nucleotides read TGTGCCAGCAGTGGTACCCCTCGCGGGGGCCACAATGAGCAGTTCTTC.

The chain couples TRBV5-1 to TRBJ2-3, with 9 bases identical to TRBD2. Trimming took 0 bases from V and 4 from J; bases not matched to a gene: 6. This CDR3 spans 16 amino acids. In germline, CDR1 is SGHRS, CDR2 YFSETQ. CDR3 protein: CASSLEAGGTPDTQYF. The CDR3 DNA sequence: TGCGCCAGCAGCTTGGAGGCGGGAGGGACACCAGATACGCAGTATTTT. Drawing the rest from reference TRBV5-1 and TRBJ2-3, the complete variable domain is KAGVTQTPRYLIKTRGQQVTLSCSPISGHRSVSWYQQTPGQGLQFLFEYFSETQRNKGNFPGRFSGRQFSNSRSEMNVSTLELGDSALYLCASSLEAGGTPDTQYFGPGTRLTVL.

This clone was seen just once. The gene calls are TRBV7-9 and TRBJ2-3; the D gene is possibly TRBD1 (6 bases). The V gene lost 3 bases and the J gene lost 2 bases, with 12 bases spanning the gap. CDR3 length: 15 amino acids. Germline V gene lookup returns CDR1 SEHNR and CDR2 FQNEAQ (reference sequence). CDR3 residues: CASSFPQGSTDTQYF. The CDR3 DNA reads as TGTGCCAGCAGCTTCCCACAGGGTTCCACAGATACGCAGTATTTT.

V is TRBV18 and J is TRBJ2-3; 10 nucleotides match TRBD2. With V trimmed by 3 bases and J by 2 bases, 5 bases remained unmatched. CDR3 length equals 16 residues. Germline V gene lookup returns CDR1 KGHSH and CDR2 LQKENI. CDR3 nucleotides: TGTGCCAGCTCACCTTTAGCGGGGGGCCCCACAGATACGCAGTATTTT. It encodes CASSPLAGGPTDTQYF.

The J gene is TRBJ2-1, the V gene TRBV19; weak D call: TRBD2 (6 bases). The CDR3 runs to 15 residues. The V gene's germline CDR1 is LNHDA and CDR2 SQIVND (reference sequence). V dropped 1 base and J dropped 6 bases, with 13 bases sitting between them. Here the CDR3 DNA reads TGTGCCAGTAGTATAGGGAGGATAGCGGCCAATGAGCAGTTCTTC. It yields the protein CASSIGRIAANEQFF.

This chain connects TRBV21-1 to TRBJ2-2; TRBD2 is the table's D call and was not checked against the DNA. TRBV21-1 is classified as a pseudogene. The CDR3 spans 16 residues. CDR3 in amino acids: CARGLGLAPCPGELFF. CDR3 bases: TGTGCCAGAGGGCTGGGACTAGCCCCTTGTCCCGGGGAGCTGTTTTTT.

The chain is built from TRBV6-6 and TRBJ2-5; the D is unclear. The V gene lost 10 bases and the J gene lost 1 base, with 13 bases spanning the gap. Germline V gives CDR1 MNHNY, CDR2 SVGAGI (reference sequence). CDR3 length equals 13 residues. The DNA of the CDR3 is TGTGCCACCCTCCAGTACAGCCAAGAGACCCAGTACTTC. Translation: CATLQYSQETQYF.

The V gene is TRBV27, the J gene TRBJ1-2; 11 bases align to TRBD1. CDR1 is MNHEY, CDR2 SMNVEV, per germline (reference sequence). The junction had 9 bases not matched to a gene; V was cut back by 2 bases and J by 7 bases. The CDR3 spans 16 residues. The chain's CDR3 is CASSLKGDRGLSGYTF. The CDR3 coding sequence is TGTGCCAGCAGTTTAAAGGGGGACAGGGGGTTGAGTGGCTACACCTTC.

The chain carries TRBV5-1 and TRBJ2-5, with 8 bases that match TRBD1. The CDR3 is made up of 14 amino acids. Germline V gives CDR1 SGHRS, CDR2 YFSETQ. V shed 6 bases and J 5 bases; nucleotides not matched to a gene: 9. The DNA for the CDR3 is TGCGCCAGCAAAAACCCGGGACAGGAGGAGACCCAGTACTTC. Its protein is CASKNPGQEETQYF.

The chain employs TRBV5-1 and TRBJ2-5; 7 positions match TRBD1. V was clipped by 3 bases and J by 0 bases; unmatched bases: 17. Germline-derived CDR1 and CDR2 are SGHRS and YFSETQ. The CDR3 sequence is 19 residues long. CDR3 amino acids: CASSSGFGTANTYQETQYF. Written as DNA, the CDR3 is TGCGCCAGCAGCTCCGGGTTTGGGACAGCCAACACGTACCAAGAGACCCAGTACTTC.

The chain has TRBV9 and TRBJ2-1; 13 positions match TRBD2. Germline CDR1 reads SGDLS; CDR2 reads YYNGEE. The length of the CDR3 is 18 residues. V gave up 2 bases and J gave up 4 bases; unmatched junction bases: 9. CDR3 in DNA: TGTGCCAGCAGCGTCGCAGTGACTAGCGGGGGGCTTTACAATGAGCAGTTCTTC. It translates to CASSVAVTSGGLYNEQFF.

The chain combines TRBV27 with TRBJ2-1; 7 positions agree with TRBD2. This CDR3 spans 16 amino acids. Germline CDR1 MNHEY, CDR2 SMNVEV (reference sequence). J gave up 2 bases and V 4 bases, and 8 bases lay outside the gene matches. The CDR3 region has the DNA TGTGCCAGCAGTTCTCAGCGGGAAAGGGCCTACAATGAGCAGTTCTTC. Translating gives CASSSQRERAYNEQFF.

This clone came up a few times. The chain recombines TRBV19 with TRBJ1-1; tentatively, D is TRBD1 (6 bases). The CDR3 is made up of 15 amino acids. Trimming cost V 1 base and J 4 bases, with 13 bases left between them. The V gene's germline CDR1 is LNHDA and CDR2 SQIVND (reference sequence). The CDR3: CASSIVHRASTEAFF. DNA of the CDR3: TGTGCCAGTAGTATAGTCCACAGGGCGAGCACTGAAGCTTTCTTT. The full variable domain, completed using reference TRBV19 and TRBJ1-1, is DGGITQSPKYLFRKEGQNVTLSCEQNLNHDAMYWYRQDPGQGLRLIYYSQIVNDFQKGDIAEGYSVSREKKESFPLTVTSAQKNPTAFYLCASSIVHRASTEAFFGQGTRLTVV.

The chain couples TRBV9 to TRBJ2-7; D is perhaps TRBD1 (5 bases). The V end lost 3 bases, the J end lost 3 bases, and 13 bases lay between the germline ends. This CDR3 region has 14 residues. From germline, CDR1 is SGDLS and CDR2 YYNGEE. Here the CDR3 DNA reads TGTGCCAGCAGCGAGACAGCGACCCTCTACGAGCAGTACTTC. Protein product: CASSETATLYEQYF.

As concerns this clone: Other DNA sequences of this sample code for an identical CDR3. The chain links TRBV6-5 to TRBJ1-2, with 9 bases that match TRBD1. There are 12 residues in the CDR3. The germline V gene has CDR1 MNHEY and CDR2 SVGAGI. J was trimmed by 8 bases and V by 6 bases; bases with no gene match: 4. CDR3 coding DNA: TGTGCCAGCAGGAGGACAGGGGAGGGCTACACCTTC. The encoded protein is CASRRTGEGYTF.

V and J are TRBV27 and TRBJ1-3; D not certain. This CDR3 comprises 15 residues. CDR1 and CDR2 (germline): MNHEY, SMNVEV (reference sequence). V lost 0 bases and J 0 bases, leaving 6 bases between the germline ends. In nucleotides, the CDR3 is TGTGCCAGCAGTTTATCGCCCGGCTCTGGAAACACCATATATTTT. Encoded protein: CASSLSPGSGNTIYF.

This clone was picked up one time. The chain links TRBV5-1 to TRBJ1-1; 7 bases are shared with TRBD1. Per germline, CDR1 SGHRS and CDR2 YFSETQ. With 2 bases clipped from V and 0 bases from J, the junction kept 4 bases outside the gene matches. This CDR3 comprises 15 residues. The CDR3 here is CASSLNRGVNTEAFF. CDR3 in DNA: TGCGCCAGCAGCTTAAACAGGGGAGTGAACACTGAAGCTTTCTTT.

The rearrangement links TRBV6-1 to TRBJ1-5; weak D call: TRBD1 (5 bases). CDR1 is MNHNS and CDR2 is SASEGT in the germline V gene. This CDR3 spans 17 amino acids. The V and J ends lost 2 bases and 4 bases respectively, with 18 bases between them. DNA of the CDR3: TGTGCCAGCAGTGAATCTGGGGCGACGACCCAAAATCAGCCCCAGCATTTT. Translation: CASSESGATTQNQPQHF.

The CDR3 sequence is CATIPVTGELFF. CDR3 nucleotides: TGTGCCACCATCCCTGTCACCGGGGAGCTGTTTTTT. The chain employs TRBV15 and TRBJ2-2, with no clear D. V was cut by 7 bases and J by 4 bases, with 7 bases left in between. CDR1 is LNHNV, CDR2 YYDKDF, per germline (reference sequence). This CDR3 contains 12 residues.

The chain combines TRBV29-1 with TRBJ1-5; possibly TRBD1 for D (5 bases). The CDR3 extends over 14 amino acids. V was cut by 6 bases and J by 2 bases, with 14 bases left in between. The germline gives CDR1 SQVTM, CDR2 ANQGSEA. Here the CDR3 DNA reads TGCAGCGTCGCGGACAATAACGGCAATCAGCCCCAGCATTTT. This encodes CSVADNNGNQPQHF.

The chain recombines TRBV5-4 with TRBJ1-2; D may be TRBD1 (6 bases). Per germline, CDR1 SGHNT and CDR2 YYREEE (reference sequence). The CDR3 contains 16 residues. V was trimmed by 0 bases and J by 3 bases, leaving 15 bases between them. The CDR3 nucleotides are TGTGCCAGCAGCTTGGCCGTGGGGGCCGGGGACTATGGCTACACCTTC. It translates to CASSLAVGAGDYGYTF.

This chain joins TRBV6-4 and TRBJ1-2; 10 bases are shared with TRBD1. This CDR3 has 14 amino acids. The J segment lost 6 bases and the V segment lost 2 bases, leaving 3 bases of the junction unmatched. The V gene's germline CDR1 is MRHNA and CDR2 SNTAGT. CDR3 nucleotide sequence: TGTGCCAGCAGTGACGACGGACAGGGGGATGGCTACACCTTC. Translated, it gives CASSDDGQGDGYTF.